The TCR beta chain under discussion was sequenced for a study of cytomegalovirus exposure and HLA in healthy donors. Broader study findings: Testing in vitro showed a few CMV-associated chains specific for CMV antigens.

Of note for this clone: The antigen remains undetermined.

With 60 Vbeta and 13 Jbeta primers, the PCR was carried out. TCRdb's copy holds only in-frame clones and misses some; the assay was immunoSEQ multiplex PCR. This table holds about 160,000 clones, about 80% found once. This CDR3 region has 12 residues. Deletions cut 5 bases from V and 10 bases from J, with 13 bases between. Germline CDR1 reads SGHNT; CDR2 reads YYREEE (reference sequence). The clonotype was recovered from a woman aged 45-59 years in good health and CMV-seropositive. V gene TRBV5-4 combines with J gene TRBJ1-5; D gene ambiguous. Sequenced: PBMCs. CDR3 amino acids: CASRIDLGPQHF. The CDR3 DNA reads as TGTGCCAGCAGAATAGACCTAGGTCCCCAGCATTTT.